The TCR beta chain under discussion was sequenced for a study of chemoradiotherapy in HPV16-positive cancers. Using immunoSEQ multiplex PCR, the repertoire was profiled, and TCRdb retains in-frame clones only, with some absent. This table has 15,000 to 20,000 clones, roughly 84% appearing once. CDR1 is SGHTA, CDR2 FQGNSA, per germline. This CDR3 is 16 amino acids long. V was trimmed by 1 base and J by 7 bases, leaving 19 bases between them. This sample comprised blood, obtained from a patient who underwent chemoradiotherapy. The J gene is TRBJ2-5, the V gene TRBV7-2; D might be TRBD1 or TRBD2, each matching 5 bases. The source of this sequence is a human donor with HPV-associated anogenital cancer. The CDR3 sequence is CASSLGGYRLGGTQYF. Here the CDR3 DNA reads TGTGCCAGCAGCTTAGGAGGGTACAGGTTGGGCGGGACCCAGTACTTC. Based on the CDR3 plus reference TRBV7-2 and TRBJ2-5, the full variable domain is GAGVSQSPSNKVTEKGKDVELRCDPISGHTALYWYRQSLGQGLEFLIYFQGNSAPDKSGLPSDRFSAERTGGSVSTLTIQRTQQEDSAVYLCASSLGGYRLGGTQYFGPGTRLLVL.